The 23 T cell receptor beta chains presented below share a single source sample, sequenced in a study of metastatic and nonmetastatic thyroid tumors. MiXCR was used by TCRdb to re-call the PCR reads. This repertoire shows about 17,000 clones, less than 40% found once; its top ten account for about 15%. All patients were treatment-naive before thyroid surgery. The sequenced material came from tumor tissue. The receptors derive from a female donor with papillary thyroid cancer or a benign thyroid nodule (not recorded which). Some clones in this sample may be carry-over from other donors' samples.

This clone came up once. This chain uses TRBV4-1 with TRBJ2-3; D is uncertain. Germline CDR1 is MGHRA and CDR2 is YSYEKL. The CDR3 sequence is 16 residues long. Trimming left V 1 base short and J 0 bases short, with 11 bases between. The CDR3 DNA follows: TGCGCCAGCAGCCAAGTATTCGCGACAAGCACAGATACGCAGTATTTT. Its protein product is CASSQVFATSTDTQYF.

This chain links TRBV11-1 with TRBJ2-7, with D perhaps matching TRBD1 (6 bases). Per germline, CDR1 SGHAT and CDR2 FQDESV (reference sequence). The CDR3 sequence is 14 residues long. The germline V and J ends were trimmed by 1 base and 3 bases, with 10 bases remaining between them. This CDR3 reads CASSLVAGDYEQYF. The CDR3 region has the DNA TGTGCCAGCAGCTTAGTGGCAGGGGACTACGAGCAGTACTTC. Based on the CDR3 plus reference TRBV11-1 and TRBJ2-7, the full variable domain is EAEVAQSPRYKITEKSQAVAFWCDPISGHATLYWYRQILGQGPELLVQFQDESVVDDSQLPKDRFSAERLKGVDSTLKIQPAELGDSAMYLCASSLVAGDYEQYFGPGTRLTVT.

The CDR3 loop reads CASSPRLAGSNEQYF. The CDR3 DNA sequence: TGTGCCAGCAGCCCCCGACTAGCGGGGTCGAACGAGCAGTACTTC. The chain carries TRBV11-2 and TRBJ2-7; 11 positions match TRBD2. With V trimmed by 5 bases and J by 5 bases, 8 bases remained unmatched. CDR3 size: 15 residues. Germline V gene lookup returns CDR1 SGHAT and CDR2 FQNNGV.

This clone was seen a handful of times. This sequence joins TRBV15 and TRBJ1-5; D uncertain. Germline V gives CDR1 LNHNV, CDR2 YYDKDF (reference sequence). The V end lost 7 bases, the J end lost 0 bases, and 13 bases lay between the germline ends. This CDR3 comprises 15 residues. The CDR3 loop reads CATTIGRVSNQPQHF. CDR3 coding DNA: TGTGCCACCACCATAGGACGGGTTAGCAATCAGCCCCAGCATTTT.

This clone was seen a few times. The J gene is TRBJ2-7, the V gene TRBV29-1; 7 nucleotides line up with TRBD2. The germline V gene has CDR1 SQVTM and CDR2 ANQGSEA. Unmatched junction bases numbered 14, after V lost 6 bases and J lost 0 bases. There are 16 residues in the CDR3. CDR3 sequence (DNA): TGCAGCGTCGCTGACGTGGGAGGGTTGAACTCCTACGAGCAGTACTTC. Translating it yields CSVADVGGLNSYEQYF.

This chain joins TRBV5-6 and TRBJ1-2, with 12 bases aligning to TRBD1. The germline gives CDR1 SGHDT, CDR2 YYEEEE. After removal of 4 bases from V and 4 bases from J, the junction contained 2 bases not matched to a gene. CDR3 length: 14 amino acids. The DNA for the CDR3 is TGTGCCAGCAGCCCGGGACAGGGGGCCTATGGCTACACCTTC. It yields the protein CASSPGQGAYGYTF.

The genes are TRBV4-1 and TRBJ2-6; D gene uncertain. The V and J ends lost 5 bases and 4 bases respectively, with 15 bases between them. The CDR3 is made up of 16 amino acids. Germline assignment: CDR1 MGHRA and CDR2 YSYEKL. CDR3 sequence (DNA): TGCGCCAGCAGCGCGACTCGAAGTCGAGGGGCCAACGTCCTGACTTTC. Translation gives CASSATRSRGANVLTF.

The chain has TRBV6-2 or TRBV6-3 and TRBJ2-1, with TRBD1 matching 11 bases. Germline V gives CDR1 MNHEY, CDR2 SVGEGT. Trimming at V came to 2 bases and at J to 9 bases, leaving 18 bases not matched to a gene. The CDR3 runs 19 residues. The CDR3 nucleotides read TGTGCCAGCAGTTACCCGGGACAGGGGGGCCCGGGCCCGGCGATTGAGCAGTTCTTC. Translation: CASSYPGQGGPGPAIEQFF.

This chain uses TRBV5-1 with TRBJ2-1, with 9 nucleotides matching TRBD2. Germline V CDR1 and CDR2: SGHRS, YFSETQ. The CDR3 has 18 residues. The J segment lost 7 bases and the V segment lost 0 bases, leaving 14 bases of the junction unmatched. This chain's CDR3 is CASSLVLAGPVSWNEQFF. The CDR3 nucleotides are TGCGCCAGCAGCTTGGTTCTAGCGGGACCCGTTTCTTGGAATGAGCAGTTCTTC.

The chain has TRBV11-2 and TRBJ2-2; D remains unclear. The V and J ends lost 2 bases and 1 base respectively, with 14 bases between them. Germline CDR1 reads SGHAT; CDR2 reads FQNNGV. The length of the CDR3 is 17 residues. The CDR3 DNA follows: TGTGCCAGCAGCTTAAGTTCTTGGGCCGTGAACACCGGGGAGCTGTTTTTT. It translates to CASSLSSWAVNTGELFF. Supplemented by reference TRBV11-2 and TRBJ2-2, the full variable domain reads EAGVAQSPRYKIIEKRQSVAFWCNPISGHATLYWYQQILGQGPKLLIQFQNNGVVDDSQLPKDRFSAERLKGVDSTLKIQPAKLEDSAVYLCASSLSSWAVNTGELFFGEGSRLTVL.

This clone is termed medium-sized. The V call is TRBV6-1, the J call TRBJ1-5; the D is unclear. The CDR3 contains 12 residues. Trimming took off 5 bases at V and 6 bases at J, with 8 bases between the two ends. Germline V gene data show CDR1 as MNHNS and CDR2 as SASEGT. For the CDR3, the DNA is TGTGCCAGCAGTCCCCCGGGTCAGCCCCAGCATTTT. It yields the protein CASSPPGQPQHF.

This clone was picked up one time. In nucleotides, the CDR3 is TGTGCCAGCAGCTTCCCTGCGGGACCGGGCACAGATACGCAGTATTTT. It yields the protein CASSFPAGPGTDTQYF. The chain recombines TRBV11-2 with TRBJ2-3, with D maybe TRBD2 (6 bases). The CDR3 consists of 16 residues. CDR1 is SGHAT and CDR2 is FQNNGV in the germline V gene. Trimming left V 3 bases short and J 1 base short, with 14 bases between.

The chain carries TRBV20-1 and TRBJ2-2; tentatively, D is TRBD1 (6 bases). The CDR3 runs 14 residues. Germline values: CDR1 DFQATT, CDR2 SNEGSKA (reference sequence). V gave up 1 base and J gave up 5 bases, with 11 bases separating them. In DNA form, the CDR3 reads TGCAGTGCTAGAGCCCATAGGGGGACCGGGGAGCTGTTTTTT. Amino acid sequence: CSARAHRGTGELFF.

The V call is TRBV20-1, the J call TRBJ2-7, with TRBD2 identical over 14 bases. The V gene's germline CDR1 is DFQATT and CDR2 SNEGSKA (reference sequence). This CDR3 spans 16 amino acids. Trimming at V came to 1 base and at J to 3 bases, leaving 5 bases not matched to a gene. CDR3 in amino acids: CSARGTSGRHNYEQYF. The CDR3 DNA reads TGCAGTGCTAGAGGGACTAGCGGGAGGCACAACTACGAGCAGTACTTC.

CDR3 nucleotide sequence: TGTGCCAGCAGCGTAGGAAACAGTAATGAAAAACTGTTTTTT. This gives the protein CASSVGNSNEKLFF. This chain uses TRBV9 with TRBJ1-4, with unresolved D. The V end was cut by 0 bases, the J end by 4 bases, with 7 bases between. The CDR3 has 14 residues. Germline V gene sequence: CDR1 SGDLS, CDR2 YYNGEE.

This clone was counted at least ten times. The rearrangement uses TRBV2 and TRBJ1-2; perhaps TRBD1 as D (5 bases). The CDR3 loop spans 13 amino acids. Germline CDR1 is SNHLY and CDR2 is FYNNEI. Trimming took off 3 bases at V and 3 bases at J, with 8 bases between the two ends. The CDR3 spells CASSDQGYYGYTF. Written as DNA, the CDR3 is TGTGCCAGCAGTGATCAGGGCTACTATGGCTACACCTTC.

A few counts support this clone. This chain links TRBV6-1 with TRBJ2-5; D may be TRBD2 (6 bases). The V gene lost 8 bases and the J gene lost 3 bases, with 16 bases spanning the gap. This CDR3 contains 14 residues. From germline, CDR1 is MNHNS and CDR2 SASEGT. Written as DNA, the CDR3 is TGTGCCAGCGATAGGGAGGCGACCAAAGAGACCCAGTACTTC. Encoded protein: CASDREATKETQYF.

The chain couples TRBV20-1 to TRBJ2-7; no reliable D call. This CDR3 is built from 13 residues. Per the germline V gene, CDR1 is DFQATT and CDR2 is SNEGSKA (reference sequence). The V gene lost 0 bases and the J gene lost 6 bases, with 12 bases spanning the gap. CDR3 amino acids: CSAREGGSPEQYF. CDR3 DNA sequence: TGCAGTGCTAGAGAAGGTGGTAGTCCCGAGCAGTACTTC.

The chain recombines TRBV2 with TRBJ2-7, with D hard to call. Trimming removed 1 base from V and 0 bases from J, with 13 bases in between. Germline V gene data show CDR1 as SNHLY and CDR2 as FYNNEI. This CDR3 is 16 amino acids long. CDR3 amino acids: CASSEGNRKSSYEQYF. In DNA, the CDR3 is TGTGCCAGCAGTGAAGGAAATAGGAAGAGCTCCTACGAGCAGTACTTC.

In its sample, this clone was seen a few times. The chain links TRBV5-1 to TRBJ2-1; tentatively, D is TRBD1 (5 bases). Germline V gene sequence: CDR1 SGHRS, CDR2 YFSETQ. The CDR3 consists of 13 residues. V was trimmed by 5 bases and J by 7 bases, leaving 13 bases between them. The CDR3 is CASSSTAGNEQFF. The DNA for the CDR3 is TGCGCCAGCAGTTCGACTGCAGGGAATGAGCAGTTCTTC. The full variable domain, completed using reference TRBV5-1 and TRBJ2-1, is KAGVTQTPRYLIKTRGQQVTLSCSPISGHRSVSWYQQTPGQGLQFLFEYFSETQRNKGNFPGRFSGRQFSNSRSEMNVSTLELGDSALYLCASSSTAGNEQFFGPGTRLTVL.

This chain uses TRBV5-1 with TRBJ1-2; D is unclear. From germline, CDR1 is SGHRS and CDR2 YFSETQ. Trimming removed 1 base at V and 0 bases at J, with 10 bases between. The CDR3 is 15 residues long. The CDR3 coding sequence is TGCGCCAGCAGCTTGCTCCCCAGTTCTAACTATGGCTACACCTTC. Encoded protein: CASSLLPSSNYGYTF.

This clone has a handful of counts. This chain joins TRBV6-1 and TRBJ1-5, with D hard to call. This CDR3 is 15 amino acids long. The germline V gene has CDR1 MNHNS and CDR2 SASEGT. Trimming removed 1 base at V and 0 bases at J, with 7 bases between. CDR3 protein: CASSEGLYSNQPQHF. The CDR3 coding sequence is TGTGCCAGCAGTGAAGGGCTCTATAGCAATCAGCCCCAGCATTTT.

This chain joins TRBV7-8 and TRBJ2-7; TRBD2 matches 9 bases. The J segment lost 5 bases and the V segment lost 1 base, leaving 9 bases of the junction unmatched. Germline V CDR1 and CDR2: SGHVS, FQNEAQ. This CDR3 contains 16 residues. Here the CDR3 reads CASSLVPTSGLHEQYF. The CDR3 nucleotides are TGTGCCAGCAGCTTAGTCCCGACTAGCGGACTACACGAGCAGTACTTC.